A single sample gave rise to the 13 T cell receptor beta chains below, sequenced in a study of CD8 T cells in ankylosing spondylitis. The antigens of these receptors remain unknown. Each CDR3 protein is one row after TCRdb ran MiXCR on the 5' RACE reads. The sample shows 250,000 to 350,000 distinct CDR3 sequences, 7.5% to 9% of them seen only once. Study-wide results and limits: Characteristic, it appeared, of ankylosing spondylitis blood was a TCR beta motif of roughly eight highly homologous variants.

The sample consisted of blood, either unsorted or a sorted T cell fraction (not recorded which). The receptors shown here come from a male donor with ankylosing spondylitis.

The gene calls are TRBV4-2 and TRBJ2-7; D is perhaps TRBD2 (6 bases). CDR1 LGHNA and CDR2 YNFKEQ come from the germline V gene. This CDR3 spans 16 amino acids. V shed 0 bases and J shed 2 bases, with 14 bases lying between them. The CDR3 reads CASSQESEGAPYEQYF. For the CDR3, the DNA is TGTGCCAGCAGCCAAGAGTCGGAGGGCGCACCCTACGAGCAGTACTTC.

This clonotype has a count of ten or more. The chain combines TRBV3-1 with TRBJ1-1; D possibly corresponds to TRBD1 (5 bases). V lost 3 bases, J lost 0 bases, and 5 bases lay in between. This CDR3 spans 13 amino acids. Germline values: CDR1 LGHDT, CDR2 YNNKEL (reference sequence). The CDR3, as DNA: TGTGCCAGCAGCCAGGGGGTGAACACTGAAGCTTTCTTT. As protein: CASSQGVNTEAFF.

This clonotype was counted many times. V usage is TRBV7-9 and J usage is TRBJ1-1; 7 positions match TRBD1. Trimming at V came to 2 bases and at J to 2 bases, leaving 8 bases not matched to a gene. This CDR3 has 16 residues. The V gene's germline CDR1 is SEHNR and CDR2 FQNEAQ (reference sequence). The CDR3 here is CASSLIYRGPNTEAFF. The CDR3, as DNA: TGTGCCAGCAGCTTAATATACAGGGGCCCTAACACTGAAGCTTTCTTT.

V is TRBV5-1 and J is TRBJ1-4; D remains ambiguous. V lost 1 base and J 6 bases, leaving 10 bases between the germline ends. The CDR3 spans 14 residues. The germline CDR1 and CDR2 sequences are SGHRS and YFSETQ. The CDR3, as DNA: TGCGCCAGCAGCTTGTCCAGATCTGATGAAAAACTGTTTTTT. Protein sequence: CASSLSRSDEKLFF.

The chain joins TRBV2 to TRBJ2-3; TRBD2 might be the D (6 bases). Germline V gene data show CDR1 as SNHLY and CDR2 as FYNNEI. The CDR3 totals 15 residues. Deletions cut 7 bases from V and 8 bases from J, with 22 bases between. CDR3 amino acids: CASTQPSPVGSTQYF. The CDR3 DNA follows: TGTGCCAGCACACAACCGTCCCCGGTCGGGAGTACGCAGTATTTT.

This clonotype has just a few counts. J is TRBJ2-7 and V is TRBV20-1; no clear D gene. Trimming took 4 bases from V and 2 from J, leaving 6 bases between them. CDR3 length: 11 residues. Germline lookup yields CDR1 DFQATT and CDR2 SNEGSKA (reference sequence). The CDR3 protein is CSATGPYEQYF. CDR3 nucleotides: TGCAGTGCTACCGGCCCCTACGAGCAGTACTTC.

Here the CDR3 reads CASSVGTVSPGGYTF. In DNA, the CDR3 is TGTGCCAGCAGCGTAGGGACAGTCTCGCCGGGAGGCTACACCTTC. The V gene is TRBV9, the J gene TRBJ1-2, with D maybe TRBD1 (6 bases). The ends were cut back, 0 bases at V and 8 bases at J, with 17 bases in the middle. The CDR3 runs to 15 residues. Germline-derived CDR1 and CDR2 are SGDLS and YYNGEE. The full variable domain, rest sourced from reference TRBV9 and TRBJ1-2, is DSGVTQTPKHLITATGQRVTLRCSPRSGDLSVYWYQQSLDQGLQFLIQYYNGEERAKGNILERFSAQQFPDLHSELNLSSLELGDSALYFCASSVGTVSPGGYTFGSGTRLTVV.

This clonotype has more than one count but fewer than ten. The chain carries TRBV9 and TRBJ2-5; D may correspond to TRBD1 or TRBD2 (5 bases each). The CDR3 has 16 residues. CDR1 and CDR2 (germline): SGDLS, YYNGEE. With 4 bases removed from V and 2 bases from J, the gap between germline ends came to 18 bases. The CDR3 sequence is CASSPQDSWEQETQYF. The CDR3 bases are TGTGCCAGCAGCCCGCAAGACAGTTGGGAGCAAGAGACCCAGTACTTC.

This clonotype was recorded a few times. The V and J genes are TRBV11-3 and TRBJ2-3; D is undetermined. The germline CDR1 and CDR2 sequences are SGHNT and YENEEA. V was trimmed by 3 bases and J by 8 bases, leaving 15 bases between them. There are 14 residues in the CDR3. The CDR3 reads CASSLNPSSRTQYF. For the CDR3, the DNA is TGTGCCAGCAGCTTGAATCCGTCGTCTCGTACGCAGTATTTT.

The V gene is TRBV27, the J gene TRBJ1-2, with 7 bases that match TRBD1. This CDR3 region has 13 residues. CDR1 MNHEY and CDR2 SMNVEV come from the germline V gene (reference sequence). Trimming cost V 6 bases and J 4 bases; bases outside gene matches: 5. CDR3 nucleotides: TGTGCCAGCAGGTCAGGGGGGGGCTATGGCTACACCTTC. It is translated as CASRSGGGYGYTF.

The genes are TRBV4-2 and TRBJ2-2; 8 bases fit TRBD2. The length of the CDR3 is 16 residues. Germline values: CDR1 LGHNA, CDR2 YNFKEQ. V lost 4 bases and J lost 4; bases outside the gene matches: 8. The CDR3 spells CASSPLGLAGTGELFF. The DNA for the CDR3 is TGTGCCAGCAGCCCCTTAGGCCTAGCGGGCACCGGGGAGCTGTTTTTT.

This clonotype turned up a few times. The J gene is TRBJ2-7, the V gene TRBV15; D is undetermined. Germline assignment: CDR1 LNHNV and CDR2 YYDKDF (reference sequence). CDR3 length: 14 amino acids. V lost 3 bases to trimming and J lost 4 bases, with 13 bases between them. The CDR3 DNA sequence: TGTGCCACCAGCAGTTCGAACGGCCGATACGAGCAGTACTTC. This encodes CATSSSNGRYEQYF.

In this sample, this clonotype turned up many times. V is TRBV14 and J is TRBJ1-5; 8 nucleotides match TRBD1. Germline V gene sequence: CDR1 SGHDN, CDR2 FVKESK. The CDR3 loop spans 16 amino acids. The V segment lost 2 bases and the J segment 6 bases; nucleotides outside the gene matches: 9. CDR3 DNA sequence: TGTGCCAGCAGCCAACGGCCAGGACAGGGTGTTCAGCCCCAGCATTTT. The encoded protein is CASSQRPGQGVQPQHF.